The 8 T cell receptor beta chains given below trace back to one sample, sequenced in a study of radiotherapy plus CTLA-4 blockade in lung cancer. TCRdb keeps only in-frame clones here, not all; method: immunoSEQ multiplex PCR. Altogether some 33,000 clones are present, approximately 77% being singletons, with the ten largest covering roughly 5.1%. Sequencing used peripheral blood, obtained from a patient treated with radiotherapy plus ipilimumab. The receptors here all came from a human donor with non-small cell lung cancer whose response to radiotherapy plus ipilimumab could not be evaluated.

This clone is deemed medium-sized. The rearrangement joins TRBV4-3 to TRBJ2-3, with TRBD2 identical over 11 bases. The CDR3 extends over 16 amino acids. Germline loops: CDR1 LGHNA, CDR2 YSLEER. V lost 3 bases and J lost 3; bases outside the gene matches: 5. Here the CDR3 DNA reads TGCGCCAGCAGCCAGATGACTAGCGGGAATACAGATACGCAGTATTTT. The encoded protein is CASSQMTSGNTDTQYF.

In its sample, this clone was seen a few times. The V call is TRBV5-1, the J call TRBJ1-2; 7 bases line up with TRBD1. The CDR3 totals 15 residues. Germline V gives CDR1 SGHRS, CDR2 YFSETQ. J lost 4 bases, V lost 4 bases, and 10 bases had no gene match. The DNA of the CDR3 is TGCGCCAGCAGCCCAGGGACAGAGCTTAGCTATGGCTACACCTTC. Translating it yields CASSPGTELSYGYTF.

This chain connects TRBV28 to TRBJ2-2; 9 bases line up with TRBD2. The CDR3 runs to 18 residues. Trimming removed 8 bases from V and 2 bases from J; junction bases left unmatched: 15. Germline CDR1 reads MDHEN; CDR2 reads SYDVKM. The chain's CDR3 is CASRIWGLAGPNTGELFF. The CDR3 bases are TGTGCCAGCCGTATATGGGGGCTAGCGGGACCTAACACCGGGGAGCTGTTTTTT.

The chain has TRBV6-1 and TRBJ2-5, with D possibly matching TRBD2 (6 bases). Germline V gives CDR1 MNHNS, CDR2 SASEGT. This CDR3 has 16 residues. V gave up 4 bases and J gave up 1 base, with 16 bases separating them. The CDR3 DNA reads TGTGCCAGCAGTGGACTAGTTTGGGGTGGCCAAGAGACCCAGTACTTC. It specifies CASSGLVWGGQETQYF.

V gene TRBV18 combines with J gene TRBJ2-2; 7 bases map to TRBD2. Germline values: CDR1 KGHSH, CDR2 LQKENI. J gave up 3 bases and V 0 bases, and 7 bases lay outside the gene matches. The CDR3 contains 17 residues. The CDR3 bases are TGTGCCAGCTCACCACCGTTGGCGGGAGTGTACACCGGGGAGCTGTTTTTT. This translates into CASSPPLAGVYTGELFF. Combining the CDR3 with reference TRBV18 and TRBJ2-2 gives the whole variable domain NAGVMQNPRHLVRRRGQEARLRCSPMKGHSHVYWYRQLPEEGLKFMVYLQKENIIDESGMPKERFSAEFPKEGPSILRIQQVVRGDSAAYFCASSPPLAGVYTGELFFGEGSRLTVL.

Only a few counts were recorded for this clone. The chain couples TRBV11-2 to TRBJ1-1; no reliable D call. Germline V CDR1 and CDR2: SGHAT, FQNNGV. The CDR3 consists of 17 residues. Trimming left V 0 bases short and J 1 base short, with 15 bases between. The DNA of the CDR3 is TGTGCCAGCAGCTTAGAGGCGCATACAGTGAAGAACACTGAAGCTTTCTTT. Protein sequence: CASSLEAHTVKNTEAFF. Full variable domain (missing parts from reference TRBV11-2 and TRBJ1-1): EAGVAQSPRYKIIEKRQSVAFWCNPISGHATLYWYQQILGQGPKLLIQFQNNGVVDDSQLPKDRFSAERLKGVDSTLKIQPAKLEDSAVYLCASSLEAHTVKNTEAFFGQGTRLTVV.

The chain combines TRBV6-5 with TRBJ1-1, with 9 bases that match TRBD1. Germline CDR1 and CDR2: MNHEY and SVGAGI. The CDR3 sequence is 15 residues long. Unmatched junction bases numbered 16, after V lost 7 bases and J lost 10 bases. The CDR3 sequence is CASIRSGQGSYRAFF. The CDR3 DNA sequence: TGTGCCAGCATCCGGAGCGGACAGGGGTCATATAGAGCTTTCTTT.

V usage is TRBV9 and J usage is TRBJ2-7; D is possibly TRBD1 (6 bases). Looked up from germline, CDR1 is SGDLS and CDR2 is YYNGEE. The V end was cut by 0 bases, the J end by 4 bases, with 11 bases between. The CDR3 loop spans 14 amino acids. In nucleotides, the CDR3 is TGTGCCAGCAGCGTAGACTACAGGGCTTACGAGCAGTACTTC. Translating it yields CASSVDYRAYEQYF.